This section outlines one T cell receptor beta chain sequence together with its context. V was shortened by 0 bases and J by 2 bases, with 18 bases between the two germline ends. This CDR3 contains 18 residues. The germline gives CDR1 SGDLS, CDR2 YYNGEE. The data were obtained in a study of beta chain features in type 1 diabetes. Sequenced material consisted of expressed TCRB transcripts (all of the isolated RNA was reverse transcribed). Sequencing used immunoSEQ multiplex PCR; TCRdb keeps in-frame clones, though not all of them. This table holds nearly 250,000 clones, under 70% found once. Only one heparinised blood draw was taken per donor, and its volume averaged approximately 0.11 L.

The chain combines TRBV9 with TRBJ2-4; no firm D call. The sequence was obtained from a man younger than 45 in good health. Material: naive CD4+ T cells from blood. The CDR3 DNA reads TGTGCCAGCAGCGTAGGGCTCCTCCTAAAAGGACCCAAAAACATTCAGTACTTC. This sequence encodes CASSVGLLLKGPKNIQYF.